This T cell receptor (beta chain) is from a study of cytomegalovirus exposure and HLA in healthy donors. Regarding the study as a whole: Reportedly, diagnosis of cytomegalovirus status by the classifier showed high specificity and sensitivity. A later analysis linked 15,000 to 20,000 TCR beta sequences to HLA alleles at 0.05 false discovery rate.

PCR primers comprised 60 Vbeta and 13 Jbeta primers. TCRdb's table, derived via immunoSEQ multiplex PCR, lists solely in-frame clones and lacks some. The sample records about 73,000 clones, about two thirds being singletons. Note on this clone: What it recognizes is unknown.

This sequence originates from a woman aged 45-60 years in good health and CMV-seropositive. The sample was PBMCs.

The CDR3 sequence: CASSSTLDGYGYTF. CDR3 sequence (DNA): TGTGCCAGCAGTTCGACCCTAGACGGCTATGGCTACACCTTC. This rearrangement joins TRBV7-3 to TRBJ1-2; D gene ambiguous. The germline V gene has CDR1 SGHTA and CDR2 FQGTGA. The length of the CDR3 is 14 residues. The ends were cut back, 6 bases at V and 4 bases at J, with 15 bases in the middle.